The 7 T cell receptor beta chains reported below all come from one sample, sequenced in a study of T cells in Graves' hyperthyroidism and ophthalmopathy. Researchers amplified the TCR beta CDR3 regions from RNA transcripts. HTBI primers were the set used in a first-round RT-PCR of the TCR CDR3. MiXCR, run by TCRdb on the multiplex PCR reads, gives a single entry per CDR3 protein. The data hold about 640,000 distinct CDR3 sequences, with roughly 45% observed a single time. The sample comprised peripheral blood or thyroid tissue (not recorded which). Source of these receptors: an adult man with Graves' disease, either hyperthyroidism or ophthalmopathy (not recorded which).

With respect to this clonotype: A much larger clone differs from this one at a single base, so this may be a read error. This sequence joins TRBV2 and TRBJ2-5; D remains unclear. Looked up from germline, CDR1 is SNHLY and CDR2 is FYNNEI. V shed 6 bases and J shed 5 bases, with 7 bases lying between them. The CDR3 totals 11 residues. CDR3 amino acids: CASREPETQYF. CDR3 in DNA: TGTGCCAGCAGGGAGCCGGAGACCCAGTACTTC. Supplemented by reference TRBV2 and TRBJ2-5, the full variable domain reads EPEVTQTPSHQVTQMGQEVILRCVPISNHLYFYWYRQILGQKVEFLVSFYNNEISEKSEIFDDQFSVERPDGSNFTLKIRSTKLEDSAMYFCASREPETQYFGPGTRLLVL.

The V and J genes are TRBV4-1 and TRBJ1-2, with D perhaps matching TRBD1 (5 bases). The ends were cut back, 0 bases at V and 4 bases at J, with 15 bases in the middle. The germline CDR1 and CDR2 sequences are MGHRA and YSYEKL. CDR3 size: 16 residues. CDR3 coding DNA: TGCGCCAGCAGCCAAGAGATTACAGGACTAATCTATGGCTACACCTTC. Its protein is CASSQEITGLIYGYTF.

This clonotype was recorded a few times. The V and J genes are TRBV5-1 and TRBJ2-5; D unresolved. V was cut by 0 bases and J by 0 bases, with 21 bases left in between. CDR3 length: 19 residues. From germline, CDR1 is SGHRS and CDR2 YFSETQ. The CDR3 DNA reads TGCGCCAGCAGCTTGGGGCTGCAGGTCGGGTCGTCGTACCAAGAGACCCAGTACTTC. This encodes CASSLGLQVGSSYQETQYF.

The V call is TRBV9, the J call TRBJ2-7; TRBD1 aligns across 10 bases. The CDR3 runs to 14 residues. With V trimmed by 2 bases and J by 5 bases, 4 bases remained unmatched. Germline assignment: CDR1 SGDLS and CDR2 YYNGEE. The CDR3 sequence: CASSVGTGVHEQYF. CDR3 in DNA: TGTGCCAGCAGCGTGGGGACAGGGGTACACGAGCAGTACTTC.

This clonotype was seen a few times. This chain uses TRBV6-5 with TRBJ2-7; weak D call: TRBD1 (6 bases). The CDR3 is 12 residues long. Germline values: CDR1 MNHEY, CDR2 SVGAGI. Trimming shortened V by 7 bases and J by 3 bases, and 10 bases separated the two germline ends. The DNA for the CDR3 is TGTGCCAGCAAGGACAGCTACTACGAGCAGTACTTC. It codes for CASKDSYYEQYF.

The CDR3 coding sequence is TGTGCCAGCAGCTTGGCTACAGGGGGCGGAACTGAAGCTTTCTTT. Residues: CASSLATGGGTEAFF. The chain recombines TRBV7-2 with TRBJ1-1; 9 nucleotides agree with TRBD1. With 3 bases clipped from V and 5 bases from J, the junction kept 7 bases outside the gene matches. The germline gives CDR1 SGHTA, CDR2 FQGNSA. This CDR3 has 15 amino acids.

CDR3 in amino acids: CASSYSPHNYEQYF. CDR3 in DNA: TGTGCCAGCAGCTATAGCCCCCATAACTACGAGCAGTACTTC. The gene calls are TRBV7-2 and TRBJ2-7; D is unclear. Germline V gene sequence: CDR1 SGHTA, CDR2 FQGNSA. Trimming took off 4 bases at V and 3 bases at J, with 13 bases between the two ends. CDR3 length equals 14 residues. Full variable domain (remainder filled in from reference TRBV7-2 and TRBJ2-7): GAGVSQSPSNKVTEKGKDVELRCDPISGHTALYWYRQSLGQGLEFLIYFQGNSAPDKSGLPSDRFSAERTGGSVSTLTIQRTQQEDSAVYLCASSYSPHNYEQYFGPGTRLTVT.